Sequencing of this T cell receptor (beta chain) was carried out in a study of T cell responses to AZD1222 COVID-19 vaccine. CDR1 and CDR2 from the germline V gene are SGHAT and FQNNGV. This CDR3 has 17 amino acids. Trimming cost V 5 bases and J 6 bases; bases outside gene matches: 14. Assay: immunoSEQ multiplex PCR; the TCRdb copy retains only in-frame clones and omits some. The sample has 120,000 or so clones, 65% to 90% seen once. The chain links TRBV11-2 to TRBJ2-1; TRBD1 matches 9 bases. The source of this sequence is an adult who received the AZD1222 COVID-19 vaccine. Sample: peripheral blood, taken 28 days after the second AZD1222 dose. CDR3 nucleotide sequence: TGTGCCAGCAGCCCAGGAATGGGGGACAGGGCGGGCAATGAGCAGTTCTTC. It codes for CASSPGMGDRAGNEQFF.